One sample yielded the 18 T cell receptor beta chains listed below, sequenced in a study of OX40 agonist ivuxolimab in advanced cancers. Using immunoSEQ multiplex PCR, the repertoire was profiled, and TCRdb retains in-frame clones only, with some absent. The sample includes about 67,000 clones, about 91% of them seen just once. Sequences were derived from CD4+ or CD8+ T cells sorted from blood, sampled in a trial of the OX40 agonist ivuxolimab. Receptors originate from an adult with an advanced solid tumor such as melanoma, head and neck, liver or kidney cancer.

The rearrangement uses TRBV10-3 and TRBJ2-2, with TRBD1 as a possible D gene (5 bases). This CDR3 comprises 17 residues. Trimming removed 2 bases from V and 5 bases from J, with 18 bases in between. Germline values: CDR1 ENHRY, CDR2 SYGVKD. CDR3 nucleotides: TGTGCCATCAGTGAGCCTCAGGGAAAAGGGTGGACCGGGGAGCTGTTTTTT. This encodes CAISEPQGKGWTGELFF.

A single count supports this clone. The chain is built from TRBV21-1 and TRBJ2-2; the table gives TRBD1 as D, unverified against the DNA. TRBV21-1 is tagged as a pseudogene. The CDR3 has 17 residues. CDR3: CASTRKGAPTNTGELFF. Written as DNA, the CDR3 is TGTGCCAGCACCCGAAAGGGGGCCCCTACGAACACCGGGGAGCTGTTTTTT.

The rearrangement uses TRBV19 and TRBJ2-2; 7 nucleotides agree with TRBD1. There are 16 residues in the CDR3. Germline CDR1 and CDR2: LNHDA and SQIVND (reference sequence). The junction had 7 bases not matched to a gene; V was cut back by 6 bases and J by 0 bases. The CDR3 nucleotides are TGTGCCAGTAGCTCGGGACAGACCCCGAACACCGGGGAGCTGTTTTTT. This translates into CASSSGQTPNTGELFF.

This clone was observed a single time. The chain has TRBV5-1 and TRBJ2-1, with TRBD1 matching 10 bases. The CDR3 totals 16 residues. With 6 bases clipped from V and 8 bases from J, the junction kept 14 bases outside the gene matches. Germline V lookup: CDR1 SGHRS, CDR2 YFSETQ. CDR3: CASTTSPGQGSDEQFF. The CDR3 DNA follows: TGCGCCAGCACCACCTCCCCGGGACAGGGGAGCGATGAGCAGTTCTTC.

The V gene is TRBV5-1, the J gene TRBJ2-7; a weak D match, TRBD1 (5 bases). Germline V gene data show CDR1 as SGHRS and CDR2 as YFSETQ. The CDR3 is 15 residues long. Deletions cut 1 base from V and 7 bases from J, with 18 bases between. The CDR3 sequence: CASSLKGVPPREQYF. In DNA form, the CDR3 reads TGCGCCAGCAGCTTGAAAGGGGTCCCCCCCAGAGAGCAGTACTTC.

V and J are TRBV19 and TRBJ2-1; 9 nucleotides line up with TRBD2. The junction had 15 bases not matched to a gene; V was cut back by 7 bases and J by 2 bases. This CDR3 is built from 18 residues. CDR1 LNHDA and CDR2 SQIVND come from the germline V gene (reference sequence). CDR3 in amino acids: CASTSGGLAGQTYNEQFF. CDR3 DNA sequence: TGTGCCAGTACTTCCGGGGGTCTAGCGGGACAAACCTACAATGAGCAGTTCTTC.

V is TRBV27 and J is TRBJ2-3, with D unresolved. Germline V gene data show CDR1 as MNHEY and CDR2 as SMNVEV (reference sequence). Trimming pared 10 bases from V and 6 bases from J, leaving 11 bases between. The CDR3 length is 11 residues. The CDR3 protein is CAIDPRDTQYF. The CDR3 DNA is TGTGCCATCGACCCTCGGGATACGCAGTATTTT.

The CDR3 region is CASTEGPVRGEAFF. As DNA, the CDR3 is TGTGCCAGCACCGAGGGTCCAGTCCGGGGCGAAGCTTTCTTT. The chain has TRBV6-1 and TRBJ1-1, with a possible D match to TRBD1 (5 bases). The V end lost 7 bases, the J end lost 8 bases, and 20 bases lay between the germline ends. The CDR3 has 14 residues. Germline CDR1 reads MNHNS; CDR2 reads SASEGT.

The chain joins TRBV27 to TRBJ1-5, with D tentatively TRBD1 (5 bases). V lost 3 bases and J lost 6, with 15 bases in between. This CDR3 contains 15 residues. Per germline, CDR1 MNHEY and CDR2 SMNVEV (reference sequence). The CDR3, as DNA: TGTGCCAGCAGTTTCGGGCCAAGCGGGGGTCAGCCCCAGCATTTT. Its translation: CASSFGPSGGQPQHF.

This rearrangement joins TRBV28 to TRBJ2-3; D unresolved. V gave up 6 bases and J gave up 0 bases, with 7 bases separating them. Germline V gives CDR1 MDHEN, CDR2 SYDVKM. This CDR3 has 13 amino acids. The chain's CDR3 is CASSPSSTDTQYF. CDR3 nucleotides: TGTGCCAGCAGCCCCTCTAGCACAGATACGCAGTATTTT.

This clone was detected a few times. The CDR3 bases are TGTGCCAGCAGTTACGACGGCGGGAGGGCCTACGAGCAGTACTTC. Its translation: CASSYDGGRAYEQYF. The chain links TRBV6-5 to TRBJ2-7; 9 nucleotides match TRBD2. J was trimmed by 2 bases and V by 2 bases; bases with no gene match: 4. The CDR3 is 15 amino acids. Germline loops: CDR1 MNHEY, CDR2 SVGAGI.

The CDR3 DNA reads as TGTGCCAGCAGCGTAGGTGCAAGATGGGCTAGCGGAGCGTACGAGCAGTACTTC. As protein: CASSVGARWASGAYEQYF. V and J are TRBV9 and TRBJ2-7, with 7 bases matching TRBD2. The CDR3 runs to 18 residues. From germline, CDR1 is SGDLS and CDR2 YYNGEE. Trimming removed 0 bases from V and 4 bases from J; junction bases left unmatched: 16.

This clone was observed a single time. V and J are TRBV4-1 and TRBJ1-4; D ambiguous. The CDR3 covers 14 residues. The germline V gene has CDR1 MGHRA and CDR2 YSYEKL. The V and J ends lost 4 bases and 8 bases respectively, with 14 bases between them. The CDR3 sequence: CASSPERVREKLFF. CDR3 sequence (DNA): TGCGCCAGCAGCCCTGAGCGGGTTCGGGAAAAACTGTTTTTT.

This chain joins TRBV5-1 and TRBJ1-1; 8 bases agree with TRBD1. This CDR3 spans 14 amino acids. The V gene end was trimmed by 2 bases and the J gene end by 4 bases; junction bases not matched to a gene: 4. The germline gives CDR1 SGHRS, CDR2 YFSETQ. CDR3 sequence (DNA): TGCGCCAGCAGCTTTATGGGACAGGCCACTGAAGCTTTCTTT. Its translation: CASSFMGQATEAFF.

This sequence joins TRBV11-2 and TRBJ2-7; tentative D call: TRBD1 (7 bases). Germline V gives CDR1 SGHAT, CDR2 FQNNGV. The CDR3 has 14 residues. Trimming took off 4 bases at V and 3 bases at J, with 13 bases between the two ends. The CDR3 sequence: CASSWRGLVYEQYF. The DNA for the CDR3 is TGTGCCAGCAGCTGGAGGGGGCTAGTCTACGAGCAGTACTTC.

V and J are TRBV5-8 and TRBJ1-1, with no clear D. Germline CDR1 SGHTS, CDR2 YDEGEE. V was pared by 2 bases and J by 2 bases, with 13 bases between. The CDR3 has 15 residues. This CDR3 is CASSFGSNYNTEAFF. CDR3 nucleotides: TGTGCCAGCAGCTTTGGCAGCAACTATAACACTGAAGCTTTCTTT.

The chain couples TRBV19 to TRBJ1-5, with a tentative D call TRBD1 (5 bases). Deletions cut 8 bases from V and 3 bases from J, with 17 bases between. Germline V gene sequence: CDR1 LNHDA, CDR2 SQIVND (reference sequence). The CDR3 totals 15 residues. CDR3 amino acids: CASSFDSDYNQPQHF. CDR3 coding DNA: TGTGCCAGTTCGTTTGACAGTGACTACAATCAGCCCCAGCATTTT.

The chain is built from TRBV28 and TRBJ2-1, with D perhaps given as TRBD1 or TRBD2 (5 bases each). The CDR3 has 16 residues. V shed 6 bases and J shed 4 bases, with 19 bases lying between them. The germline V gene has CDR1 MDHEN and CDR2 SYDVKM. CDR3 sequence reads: CASRGVRTIGYNEQFF. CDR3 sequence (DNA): TGTGCCAGCAGGGGGGTAAGGACAATTGGGTACAATGAGCAGTTCTTC.